This TCR beta chain was recorded in a study of shared clonotypes between healthy human individuals. Study-level points and caveats: Only blood was sampled; tissue repertoires likely differ. Memory subsets generally showed lower estimated richness than naive subsets.

The protocol was immunoSEQ multiplex PCR, while the TCRdb copy is restricted to in-frame clones and leaves out a portion. The sample yields hundreds of thousands of clones, 90% to 96% seen once. This CDR3 comprises 15 residues. Germline V lookup: CDR1 SNHLY, CDR2 FYNNEI. Unmatched junction bases numbered 11, after V lost 6 bases and J lost 4 bases. Nashville, Tennessee was home to all donors, each a Caucasian adult. Turning to this clone: Its antigen is currently unknown.

Sequencing was done on a sample of naive CD4+ T cells sorted from blood. Subset of the sample: CD45RA+ positively selected. The chain uses TRBV2 and TRBJ2-7; TRBD1 matches 8 bases. The clonotype comes from a woman younger than 45 in good health. The CDR3 DNA reads as TGTGCCAGCAGGGGAACCCAGGGGGCTCAGTACGAGCAGTACTTC. Encoded protein: CASRGTQGAQYEQYF.